The next 23 T cell receptor beta chains were all read from a single sample in a study of T cell responses to AZD1222 COVID-19 vaccine. TCRdb's table, derived via immunoSEQ multiplex PCR, lists solely in-frame clones and lacks some. There are roughly 150,000 clones in the sample; 80% to 95% occur only once, and 2% to 2.5% lies in the top ten. Sequencing was performed on peripheral blood, taken on day 0 of AZD1222 vaccination. These receptor sequences come from an adult in good health.

This chain links TRBV5-4 with TRBJ2-6; D remains ambiguous. Germline assignment: CDR1 SGHNT and CDR2 YYREEE (reference sequence). Deletions cut 0 bases from V and 0 bases from J, with 10 bases between. This CDR3 is 17 amino acids long. The CDR3 nucleotides read TGTGCCAGCAGCTTGGGGACCCGGAGCTCTGGGGCCAACGTCCTGACTTTC. Translated: CASSLGTRSSGANVLTF.

This clone was observed once. The J gene is TRBJ1-5, the V gene TRBV4-2; D call uncertain. Germline V gene data show CDR1 as LGHNA and CDR2 as YNFKEQ. V gave up 0 bases and J gave up 3 bases, with 12 bases separating them. The CDR3 consists of 16 residues. CDR3 in DNA: TGTGCCAGCAGCCAAGAGCGGGGTAGGCTCAATCAGCCCCAGCATTTT. It codes for CASSQERGRLNQPQHF.

The V call is TRBV11-3, the J call TRBJ2-2, with 10 bases lining up with TRBD1. The CDR3 is 17 residues long. Germline V CDR1 and CDR2: SGHNT, YENEEA. Trimming removed 4 bases from V and 0 bases from J; junction bases left unmatched: 5. The CDR3 here is CASSSGQGITNTGELFF. CDR3 in DNA: TGTGCCAGCAGCTCGGGACAGGGGATCACGAACACCGGGGAGCTGTTTTTT.

V usage is TRBV5-1 and J usage is TRBJ2-7; 9 bases are shared with TRBD2. V lost 6 bases to trimming and J lost 2 bases; unmatched junction nucleotides: 9. This CDR3 spans 15 amino acids. Per the germline V gene, CDR1 is SGHRS and CDR2 is YFSETQ. CDR3 in amino acids: CASMGGGGAAYEQYF. The CDR3 nucleotides are TGCGCCAGCATGGGCGGCGGGGGGGCCGCCTACGAGCAGTACTTC. The full variable domain, with the rest looked up from reference TRBV5-1 and TRBJ2-7, is KAGVTQTPRYLIKTRGQQVTLSCSPISGHRSVSWYQQTPGQGLQFLFEYFSETQRNKGNFPGRFSGRQFSNSRSEMNVSTLELGDSALYLCASMGGGGAAYEQYFGPGTRLTVT.

The chain carries TRBV3-1 (or the pseudogene TRBV3-2) and TRBJ1-5; no firm D call. Germline CDR1 reads LGHDT; CDR2 reads YNNKEL (reference sequence). Trimming took off 3 bases at V and 6 bases at J, with 9 bases between the two ends. The CDR3 extends over 13 amino acids. The CDR3 sequence is CASSQGSTQPQHF. CDR3 DNA sequence: TGTGCCAGCAGCCAGGGTTCGACTCAGCCCCAGCATTTT.

This clone was found a few times. The chain couples TRBV10-1 to TRBJ2-5, with D possibly TRBD1 on 6 matching bases. V lost 5 bases and J 4 bases, leaving 14 bases between the germline ends. This CDR3 spans 14 amino acids. From germline, CDR1 is WNHNN and CDR2 SYGVQD (reference sequence). The CDR3 spells CASSSAQGRETQYF. CDR3 nucleotide sequence: TGCGCCAGCAGTTCGGCCCAGGGGCGAGAGACCCAGTACTTC.

The V call is TRBV6-5, the J call TRBJ1-1, with 7 bases matching TRBD1. Germline trimming cut 0 bases from V and 5 bases from J; bases unmatched to any gene: 9. There are 16 residues in the CDR3. CDR1 MNHEY and CDR2 SVGAGI come from the germline V gene. As DNA, the CDR3 is TGTGCCAGCAGTTACTCAGGGGCAGGGGGAAAAACTGAAGCTTTCTTT. Its protein product is CASSYSGAGGKTEAFF.

The rearrangement links TRBV19 to TRBJ2-5; TRBD2 might be the D (5 bases). V shed 10 bases and J shed 5 bases, with 11 bases lying between them. CDR1 is LNHDA and CDR2 is SQIVND in the germline V gene (reference sequence). There are 11 residues in the CDR3. The CDR3 reads CATGVGETQYF. The CDR3 nucleotides read TGTGCCACCGGGGTGGGCGAGACCCAGTACTTC.

The genes are TRBV5-6 and TRBJ2-1; possibly TRBD1 for D (6 bases). CDR3 length equals 15 residues. V lost 0 bases to trimming and J lost 0 bases, with 7 bases between them. Per the germline V gene, CDR1 is SGHDT and CDR2 is YYEEEE. The CDR3 DNA follows: TGTGCCAGCAGCTTGGGAGGGGGCTCCTACAATGAGCAGTTCTTC. This codes for CASSLGGGSYNEQFF.

The V and J genes are TRBV4-2 and TRBJ2-3; 13 bases are a match to TRBD2. In germline, CDR1 is LGHNA, CDR2 YNFKEQ. The J segment lost 1 base and the V segment lost 0 bases, leaving 10 bases of the junction unmatched. The CDR3 is 20 amino acids. CDR3 in DNA: TGTGCCAGCAGCCAAGATCTGACTAGCGGGGGGTTAGTTGGCACAGATACGCAGTATTTT. It encodes CASSQDLTSGGLVGTDTQYF.

The V call is TRBV5-7, the J call TRBJ2-7; 8 positions match TRBD1. TRBV5-7 is treated as an ORF (open reading frame) with a function not yet certain. The J segment lost 0 bases and the V segment lost 10 bases, leaving 9 bases of the junction unmatched. The CDR3 length is 14 residues. The CDR3 protein is CAAGTGLSSYEQYF. The CDR3 coding sequence is TGTGCCGCAGGGACAGGATTAAGCTCCTACGAGCAGTACTTC.

The chain combines TRBV4-3 with TRBJ2-3; TRBD1 agrees at 7 bases. After removal of 4 bases from V and 9 bases from J, the junction contained 7 bases not matched to a gene. The CDR3 covers 13 residues. CDR1 is LGHNA and CDR2 is YSLEER in the germline V gene. CDR3 DNA sequence: TGCGCCAGCAGCCTAGGGGGCAGGGAAACGCAGTATTTT. Translating it yields CASSLGGRETQYF.

The rearrangement uses TRBV6-2 or TRBV6-3 and TRBJ1-2, with TRBD1 matching 7 bases. Germline CDR1 is MNHEY and CDR2 is SVGEGT. V lost 4 bases and J lost 8; bases outside the gene matches: 16. The CDR3 contains 16 residues. The CDR3 here is CASSSFPDRVTEGYTF. The CDR3 DNA reads as TGTGCCAGCAGTTCATTTCCAGACAGGGTGACGGAAGGCTACACCTTC.

CDR3 in amino acids: CASSRTYSTDTQYF. The CDR3 region has the DNA TGTGCCAGCAGTCGGACTTACAGCACAGATACGCAGTATTTT. The chain recombines TRBV27 with TRBJ2-3, with D perhaps matching TRBD2 (5 bases). Germline CDR1 and CDR2: MNHEY and SMNVEV (reference sequence). The V end lost 5 bases, the J end lost 0 bases, and 9 bases lay between the germline ends. The CDR3 runs to 14 residues.

The rearrangement joins TRBV12-3 or TRBV12-4 to TRBJ1-1; the D gene is possibly TRBD1 (6 bases). V was cut by 8 bases and J by 6 bases, with 16 bases left in between. The CDR3 consists of 13 residues. The CDR3 nucleotides are TGTGCCAGCTCGGAGGGGGGGGCGGCTGAAGCTTTCTTT. This codes for CASSEGGAAEAFF.

The chain uses TRBV7-2 and TRBJ1-1, with D unresolved. Looked up from germline, CDR1 is SGHTA and CDR2 is FQGNSA. Trimming pared 5 bases from V and 7 bases from J, leaving 14 bases between. This CDR3 comprises 13 residues. The CDR3: CASSPRTDGEAFF. The CDR3 DNA follows: TGTGCCAGCAGCCCACGGACGGACGGTGAAGCTTTCTTT.

The CDR3 protein is CASSPGTSDTQYF. The CDR3 DNA reads TGTGCCAGCAGCCCCGGGACATCAGATACGCAGTATTTT. The genes are TRBV11-1 and TRBJ2-3, with a possible D match to TRBD1 (6 bases). In germline, CDR1 is SGHAT, CDR2 FQDESV (reference sequence). With 5 bases removed from V and 4 bases from J, the gap between germline ends came to 10 bases. This CDR3 is 13 amino acids long.

This clone came up once. The chain recombines TRBV5-6 with TRBJ1-4, with TRBD1 matching over 10 bases. The V gene end was trimmed by 0 bases and the J gene end by 2 bases; junction bases not matched to a gene: 10. The CDR3 loop spans 19 amino acids. CDR1 and CDR2 from the germline V gene are SGHDT and YYEEEE. This CDR3 is CASSLAPPTGGWTNEKLFF. The CDR3 DNA reads as TGTGCCAGCAGCTTGGCCCCACCGACAGGGGGCTGGACTAATGAAAAACTGTTTTTT.

The chain employs TRBV19 and TRBJ2-3; D is tentatively TRBD1 or TRBD2 (5 bases each). The germline V gene encodes CDR1 LNHDA and CDR2 SQIVND (reference sequence). This CDR3 has 14 residues. Deletions cut 5 bases from V and 6 bases from J, with 15 bases between. Here the CDR3 DNA reads TGTGCCAGTAGTCCGGTCGGGGCTCCGGATACGCAGTATTTT. Translation gives CASSPVGAPDTQYF.

The chain couples TRBV7-2 to TRBJ2-7; D gene ambiguous. From germline, CDR1 is SGHTA and CDR2 FQGNSA. V lost 2 bases to trimming and J lost 6 bases, with 14 bases between them. The length of the CDR3 is 14 residues. The CDR3 reads CASSLRRSPAEQYF. In DNA form, the CDR3 reads TGTGCCAGCAGCTTAAGGCGGTCCCCTGCCGAGCAGTACTTC.

For the CDR3, the DNA is TGTGCCAGCTCACCACGTAGGAGCAACTATGGCTACACCTTC. This gives the protein CASSPRRSNYGYTF. This chain links TRBV18 with TRBJ1-2, with unresolved D. The CDR3 has 14 residues. Germline V lookup: CDR1 KGHSH, CDR2 LQKENI. Trimming took off 1 base at V and 2 bases at J, with 8 bases between the two ends. Filled out from reference TRBV18 and TRBJ1-2, the complete variable domain reads NAGVMQNPRHLVRRRGQEARLRCSPMKGHSHVYWYRQLPEEGLKFMVYLQKENIIDESGMPKERFSAEFPKEGPSILRIQQVVRGDSAAYFCASSPRRSNYGYTFGSGTRLTVV.

The CDR3, as DNA: TGTGCCAGCAGCCAATACTACGCGAGTCTAGCGGGGGGGTATGAGCAGTTCTTC. The encoded protein is CASSQYYASLAGGYEQFF. The V call is TRBV5-6, the J call TRBJ2-1; 12 bases agree with TRBD2. With V trimmed by 4 bases and J by 8 bases, 16 bases remained unmatched. Germline V gene lookup returns CDR1 SGHDT and CDR2 YYEEEE. The CDR3 contains 18 residues.

The V and J genes are TRBV6-5 and TRBJ1-2; D unclear. Trimming removed 2 bases at V and 8 bases at J, with 12 bases between. This CDR3 comprises 13 residues. CDR1 MNHEY and CDR2 SVGAGI come from the germline V gene. CDR3 in DNA: TGTGCCAGCAGTTACGACGGCAGATGGGGCTACACCTTC. The encoded protein is CASSYDGRWGYTF.